The rows below give T cell receptor beta chains drawn from one sample of a study of T cell clones after liver transplantation. Produced via immunoSEQ multiplex PCR; TCRdb's table is partial and in-frame only. The sample holds about 9,800 clones, approximately 68% seen once. The sequencing used CD8+ T cells from blood, collected at the roughly 15-month timepoint. The receptors were gathered from a human patient who received a liver transplant. Some T cells may arise from the graft donor. CDR3s leave out the opening cysteine and the closing phenylalanine or tryptophan. D genes are given only for firm matches. Only part of the rows carry a size: once, few, many, or a class if the clone is expanded.

clone_size,j_call,d_call,v_call,cdr3_aa
NA,TRBJ1-1,NA,TRBV6-5,ASSYSGVGSTEAF
NA,TRBJ2-3,NA,TRBV7-9,ASSLGVSERTDTQY
NA,TRBJ2-5,NA,TRBV7-9,ASRGAKQGETQY
NA,TRBJ1-1,NA,TRBV19,ASSIVTGRPNTEAF
NA,TRBJ2-2,TRBD1,TRBV27,ASSWTGAAGELF
NA,TRBJ1-2,NA,TRBV11-2,ASSSPRGAGGYT
NA,TRBJ2-3,TRBD2,TRBV5-4,ASSLGGGGRASSTDTQY
NA,TRBJ2-2,NA,TRBV28,AGAKDGRARPGELF
medium-sized,TRBJ2-4,NA,TRBV19,ASSMGDPQDIQY
once,TRBJ2-2,NA,TRBV6-6,ASSYAGAGELF
NA,TRBJ2-1,NA,TRBV5-1,ASSALGDYNEQF
NA,TRBJ2-5,TRBD1,TRBV7-9,ASSTTGGSETQY
NA,TRBJ1-1,NA,TRBV6-5,ASSYFSGGTEAF
NA,TRBJ1-4,TRBD1,TRBV11-3,ASSDRQGGATNEKLF
NA,TRBJ1-6,NA,TRBV6-1,ASSEAEGDNSPLH
NA,TRBJ2-7,NA,TRBV7-9,ASSSREEQY
NA,TRBJ2-1,NA,TRBV7-2,ASSQEPGLRNEQF
NA,TRBJ2-7,NA,TRBV5-1,ASNSPADSYGQY
NA,TRBJ2-7,TRBD1,TRBV15,ATSTGQHYEQY
NA,TRBJ2-1,NA,TRBV5-6,ASSLQGYEQF
NA,TRBJ2-1,NA,TRBV6-5,ASRSTSYNEQF
NA,TRBJ2-5,NA,TRBV15,ATSRDTVGQETQY
once,TRBJ1-2,NA,TRBV27,ASRPTGSPSFGYT
NA,TRBJ2-7,NA,TRBV5-6,ASSPTGIYEQY
medium-sized,TRBJ2-5,NA,TRBV7-9,ASSSPGAGPQY
few,TRBJ1-2,NA,TRBV28,ASSFDLGYGYT
medium-sized,TRBJ2-2,TRBD1,TRBV4-2,ASSQDITGTGPTGELF
few,TRBJ1-5,NA,TRBV7-9,ASSLGLGADQPQH
few,TRBJ2-7,TRBD1,TRBV9,ASSLGQGAFEQY
NA,TRBJ2-1,NA,TRBV10-3,AISEDILGRYNEQF
medium-sized,TRBJ1-2,NA,TRBV5-6,ASSSLRQGSYGYT
NA,TRBJ1-4,NA,TRBV28,ASSSREKLF
NA,TRBJ2-2,NA,TRBV27,ASSLVALRRPYTGELF
NA,TRBJ2-7,NA,TRBV4-2,ASSHPGGSSYEQY
NA,TRBJ2-2,NA,TRBV2,ASSAIDSRNTGELF
NA,TRBJ2-1,NA,TRBV2,ASSESENSYNEQF
NA,TRBJ2-7,NA,TRBV6-1,ASSEYSPPYEQY
NA,TRBJ2-5,TRBD2,TRBV2,ASRGRASGHSEETQY
NA,TRBJ2-2,TRBD2,TRBV5-1,ASKLSGGYTGELF
medium-sized,TRBJ2-1,TRBD2,TRBV11-3,ASSLEETSGSSYNEQF
NA,TRBJ1-3,TRBD1,TRBV7-6,ASGTASSTIY
NA,TRBJ1-4,TRBD1,TRBV6-4,ASRGQPAGNEKLF
NA,TRBJ1-1,NA,TRBV19,ASSIVGGGTSTEAF
NA,TRBJ1-1,NA,TRBV28,ASSLSPNTEAF
NA,TRBJ1-4,TRBD1,TRBV19,ASRGQGAEKLF
NA,TRBJ2-4,TRBD1,TRBV6-1,ASSDGQGTNIQY